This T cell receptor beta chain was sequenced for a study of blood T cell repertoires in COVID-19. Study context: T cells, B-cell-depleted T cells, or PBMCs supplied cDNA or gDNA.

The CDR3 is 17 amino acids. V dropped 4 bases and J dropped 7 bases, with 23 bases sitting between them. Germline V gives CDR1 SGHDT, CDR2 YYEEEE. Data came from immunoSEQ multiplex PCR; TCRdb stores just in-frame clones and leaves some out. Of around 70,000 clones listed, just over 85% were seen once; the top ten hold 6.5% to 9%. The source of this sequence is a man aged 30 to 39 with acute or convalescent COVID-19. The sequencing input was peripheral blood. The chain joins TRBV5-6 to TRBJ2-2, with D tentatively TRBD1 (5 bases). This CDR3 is CASSISGARVYHGELFF. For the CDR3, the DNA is TGTGCCAGCAGCATTTCCGGTGCCAGGGTATACCACGGGGAGCTGTTTTTT.